This T cell receptor beta chain was observed in a study of blood T cells in healthy people across ages. Using a J-beta primer mix together with a sample-barcoded 5' primer, a second PCR was run for roughly 7 to 11 cycles. TCRdb re-analysed the 5' RACE reads in MiXCR, keeping a single row per CDR3 protein. Here the sample spans 600,000 to 800,000 distinct CDR3 sequences, roughly 21% being singletons. At least 5 micrograms of total RNA were extracted per sample. Germline CDR1 reads SGHKS; CDR2 reads YYEKEE (reference sequence). The CDR3 totals 13 residues. V was clipped by 4 bases and J by 6 bases, with 13 bases between them. On this clonotype: No antigen is known for it.

Findings and limits, study-wide: Unsorted PBMCs blocked a conclusive comparison of naive and antigen-experienced cells. Donors of long life had a larger count of naive CD4+ cells and greater diversity than aged donors.

The receptor's source is a man between 65 and 85 years old in good health. Sequencing was carried out using blood. The chain has TRBV5-5 and TRBJ1-2; D not resolved. CDR3 nucleotide sequence: TGTGCCAGCAGCCTCATAGGCAAAAATGGCTACACCTTC. It encodes CASSLIGKNGYTF.